This TCR beta chain comes out of a study of T cells in Graves' hyperthyroidism and ophthalmopathy. Regarding the study as a whole: In validation, the model predicted ophthalmopathy. These predictions came a median around 5.9 months before onset. Separating ophthalmopathy from stable hyperthyroidism was achieved by a 13 V-J model.

Disease duration under 2 months; hyperthyroidism patients were aged 18 to 65. The CDR3 length is 13 residues. TCR beta CDR3 regions were amplified from RNA transcripts. The primer set for the first-round RT-PCR of the TCR CDR3 was HTBI. TCRdb reprocessed the multiplex PCR reads via MiXCR and lists one record per CDR3 protein. The sample has under 400,000 distinct CDR3 sequences; 15% to 20% are singletons. In this sample, this clonotype turned up many times. Its antigen is currently unknown. The germline gene is not matched at one end of the junction; a read error may be the cause. The TCR comes from a woman aged 45-60 years with Graves' hyperthyroidism. The V call is TRBV12-3 or TRBV12-4, the J call TRBJ2-1, with 7 bases identical to TRBD1. The sample comprised blood. The CDR3: CASRLEGAWEQFF. CDR3 in DNA: TGTGCCAGCAGATTAGAGGGGGCTTGGGAGCAGTTCTTC.